This entry lists 25 T cell receptor beta chains sequenced from one sample in a study of blood T cell repertoires in COVID-19. Sequencing used immunoSEQ multiplex PCR; TCRdb keeps in-frame clones, though not all of them. In the table there are about 160,000 clones, roughly 84% of which are singletons. Specimen: peripheral blood. These receptors were obtained from a man aged 35 to 55 with acute or convalescent COVID-19.

V usage is TRBV6-2 or TRBV6-3 and J usage is TRBJ1-3, with a tentative D call TRBD1 (5 bases). Germline CDR1 reads MNHEY; CDR2 reads SVGEGT. Trimming left V 0 bases short and J 7 bases short, with 10 bases between. There are 14 residues in the CDR3. CDR3 protein: CASSYSQGGNTIYF. For the CDR3, the DNA is TGTGCCAGCAGTTACTCGCAGGGAGGCAACACCATATATTTT.

V is TRBV5-1 and J is TRBJ1-1; unclear D gene. The CDR3 has 15 residues. With 0 bases removed from V and 0 bases from J, the gap between germline ends came to 9 bases. Germline V gene sequence: CDR1 SGHRS, CDR2 YFSETQ. CDR3 residues: CASSLVPGMNTEAFF. The CDR3, as DNA: TGCGCCAGCAGCTTGGTTCCGGGAATGAACACTGAAGCTTTCTTT.

The J gene is TRBJ2-3, the V gene TRBV9, with D tentatively TRBD1 (6 bases). The germline V and J ends were trimmed by 4 bases and 14 bases, with 20 bases remaining between them. CDR1 SGDLS and CDR2 YYNGEE come from the germline V gene. The CDR3 loop spans 13 amino acids. The CDR3 nucleotides are TGTGCCAGCAGCCGGCAAGCAGGGGTCCAGAGGTATTTT. Translation: CASSRQAGVQRYF.

This sequence joins TRBV6-5 and TRBJ1-1; 7 bases fit TRBD1. Unmatched junction bases numbered 4, after V lost 5 bases and J lost 7 bases. Looked up from germline, CDR1 is MNHEY and CDR2 is SVGAGI. The CDR3 loop spans 12 amino acids. In DNA form, the CDR3 reads TGTGCCAGCAGTCGGACAGGCTTTGAAGCTTTCTTT. This codes for CASSRTGFEAFF.

This clone was detected once. The chain uses TRBV24-1 and TRBJ2-5, with TRBD2 matching 7 bases. Germline-derived CDR1 and CDR2 are KGHDR and SFDVKD. With V trimmed by 3 bases and J by 3 bases, 6 bases remained unmatched. The CDR3 sequence is 15 residues long. CDR3 nucleotide sequence: TGTGCCACCAGTGATCAAGGGGAGGGAAAAGAGACCCAGTACTTC. This encodes CATSDQGEGKETQYF.

This clone has more than one count but fewer than ten. The gene calls are TRBV7-9 and TRBJ2-7, with 7 nucleotides matching TRBD2. The CDR3 spans 12 residues. Germline CDR1 and CDR2: SEHNR and FQNEAQ (reference sequence). V lost 5 bases to trimming and J lost 6 bases; unmatched junction nucleotides: 4. The CDR3 nucleotides are TGTGCCAGCAGCACCCAGCGGGGCGAGCAGTACTTC. Encoded protein: CASSTQRGEQYF.

The CDR3 DNA sequence: TGTGCCATCAGTGAAGGCCAGCCGGGTGGTGAAAAACTGTTTTTT. Translation gives CAISEGQPGGEKLFF. The rearrangement uses TRBV10-3 and TRBJ1-4; D is unclear. The CDR3 consists of 15 residues. Trimming cost V 3 bases and J 7 bases, with 15 bases left between them. Germline CDR1 ENHRY, CDR2 SYGVKD.

The chain recombines TRBV2 with TRBJ2-1, with D perhaps TRBD1 (6 bases). The V end lost 6 bases, the J end lost 9 bases, and 15 bases lay between the germline ends. The V gene's germline CDR1 is SNHLY and CDR2 FYNNEI. There are 13 residues in the CDR3. The CDR3 sequence is CASSGYRDGEQFF. The CDR3 DNA sequence: TGTGCCAGCAGCGGCTACAGGGATGGTGAGCAGTTCTTC.

The chain carries TRBV5-8 and TRBJ1-2; tentative D call: TRBD1 (5 bases). This CDR3 region has 13 residues. CDR1 and CDR2 from the germline V gene are SGHTS and YDEGEE. The V end was cut by 2 bases, the J end by 2 bases, with 7 bases between. CDR3: CASSFPGNYGYTF. The CDR3 DNA sequence: TGTGCCAGCAGCTTCCCAGGGAACTATGGCTACACCTTC.

This chain joins TRBV5-1 and TRBJ2-5; D perhaps matches TRBD1 (5 bases). V shed 4 bases and J shed 2 bases, with 12 bases lying between them. The CDR3 runs to 14 residues. CDR1 is SGHRS, CDR2 YFSETQ, per germline. CDR3 DNA sequence: TGCGCCAGCAGCCGACAGATAAGTCAAGAGACCCAGTACTTC. Translation: CASSRQISQETQYF.

This chain connects TRBV19 to TRBJ1-5; 8 bases agree with TRBD1. The CDR3 extends over 15 amino acids. CDR1 and CDR2 from the germline V gene are LNHDA and SQIVND (reference sequence). V trimming: 5 bases; J trimming: 0 bases; junction bases outside the gene matches: 3. The CDR3 DNA is TGTGCCAGTAGTTACAGGGGGAGTAGCAATCAGCCCCAGCATTTT. This encodes CASSYRGSSNQPQHF.

The J gene is TRBJ2-7, the V gene TRBV19; TRBD1 agrees at 9 bases. This CDR3 region has 16 residues. V lost 2 bases and J lost 2; bases outside the gene matches: 7. In germline, CDR1 is LNHDA, CDR2 SQIVND (reference sequence). CDR3 bases: TGTGCCAGTAGTATAACGGACAGGGGCACTACCTACGAGCAGTACTTC. Its protein product is CASSITDRGTTYEQYF.

Of note for this clone: The identical CDR3 is also encoded by other nucleotide sequences in the sample. This chain joins TRBV5-1 and TRBJ1-1; maybe TRBD1 (6 bases). The ends were cut back, 4 bases at V and 4 bases at J, with 11 bases in the middle. CDR1 is SGHRS, CDR2 YFSETQ, per germline. There are 13 residues in the CDR3. The DNA for the CDR3 is TGCGCCAGCAGCCTTCAGGGGAGCACTGAAGCTTTCTTT. It encodes CASSLQGSTEAFF.

This clone appeared a single time. The J gene is TRBJ2-7, the V gene TRBV18; D possibly corresponds to TRBD2 (5 bases). Germline V gene data show CDR1 as KGHSH and CDR2 as LQKENI. V lost 6 bases and J lost 7, with 13 bases in between. The CDR3 is made up of 12 amino acids. CDR3 amino acids: CASSLASGEQYF. The DNA for the CDR3 is TGTGCCAGCTCCCTAGCATCGGGGGAGCAGTACTTC.

As DNA, the CDR3 is TGTGCCAGCAGTTTCGCACTAGCGGGGTCCGGAGATACGCAGTATTTT. Amino acids: CASSFALAGSGDTQYF. The gene calls are TRBV27 and TRBJ2-3; 10 bases map to TRBD2. The V and J ends lost 3 bases and 5 bases, in that order; junction bases with no gene match: 8. Germline V CDR1 and CDR2: MNHEY, SMNVEV (reference sequence). The CDR3 loop spans 16 amino acids.

The genes are TRBV30 and TRBJ1-5; no firm D call. CDR3 length: 14 amino acids. V was pared by 4 bases and J by 8 bases, with 18 bases between. CDR1 and CDR2 (germline): GTSNPN, SVGIG (reference sequence). CDR3 bases: TGTGCCTGGAACAACGCCGGAATGAGGGAGCCCCAGCATTTT. Translated, it gives CAWNNAGMREPQHF.

This clone was detected only a few times. This chain joins TRBV2 and TRBJ2-3; no firm D call. V gave up 1 base and J gave up 2 bases, with 7 bases separating them. The germline gives CDR1 SNHLY, CDR2 FYNNEI. This CDR3 contains 14 residues. CDR3 nucleotide sequence: TGTGCCAGCAGTGAAGTCTTTATCACAGATACGCAGTATTTT. Translated: CASSEVFITDTQYF.

The genes are TRBV5-6 and TRBJ1-1; 8 nucleotides line up with TRBD1. CDR3 length: 14 residues. V gave up 5 bases and J gave up 2 bases; unmatched junction bases: 5. CDR1 and CDR2 from the germline V gene are SGHDT and YYEEEE. DNA for the CDR3: TGTGCCAGCAGTCGCCAGGGGGCCAACACTGAAGCTTTCTTT. Its translation: CASSRQGANTEAFF.

The CDR3 sequence: CASSATDNEQFF. The CDR3 DNA reads as TGTGCCAGCAGCGCGACAGACAATGAGCAGTTCTTC. This chain links TRBV12-3 or TRBV12-4 with TRBJ2-1, with a tentative D call TRBD1 (5 bases). Trimming pared 6 bases from V and 5 bases from J, leaving 8 bases between. The length of the CDR3 is 12 residues.

This chain connects TRBV5-5 to TRBJ1-2, with D perhaps TRBD1 (5 bases). The germline CDR1 and CDR2 sequences are SGHKS and YYEKEE (reference sequence). CDR3 length: 15 amino acids. V shed 0 bases and J shed 2 bases, with 11 bases lying between them. The CDR3 protein is CASSLAGPGNYGYTF. For the CDR3, the DNA is TGTGCCAGCAGCTTGGCAGGGCCCGGAAACTATGGCTACACCTTC.

The chain combines TRBV19 with TRBJ1-3, with 7 nucleotides matching TRBD1. J was trimmed by 0 bases and V by 10 bases; bases with no gene match: 18. This CDR3 contains 18 residues. The germline V gene encodes CDR1 LNHDA and CDR2 SQIVND (reference sequence). CDR3 sequence: CATRKPGLDRSSGNTIYF. For the CDR3, the DNA is TGTGCCACTAGAAAACCAGGCCTGGACAGGAGCTCTGGAAACACCATATATTTT.

The chain employs TRBV7-3 and TRBJ2-1; D perhaps matches TRBD1 (6 bases). The germline V gene has CDR1 SGHTA and CDR2 FQGTGA. The CDR3 length is 14 residues. Deletions cut 3 bases from V and 6 bases from J, with 12 bases between. The CDR3 DNA reads TGTGCCAGCAGCTTGAACAGGGTGGTCAATGAGCAGTTCTTC. This encodes CASSLNRVVNEQFF. The full variable domain, in which reference TRBV7-3 and TRBJ2-1 provide the parts outside the CDR3, is GAGVSQTPSNKVTEKGKYVELRCDPISGHTALYWYRQSLGQGPEFLIYFQGTGAADDSGLPNDRFFAVRPEGSVSTLKIQRTERGDSAVYLCASSLNRVVNEQFFGPGTRLTVL.

The J gene is TRBJ1-2, the V gene TRBV27, with 9 bases identical to TRBD1. The CDR3 is made up of 16 amino acids. The trim removed 4 bases at V and 5 bases at J, leaving 11 bases unmatched. Germline values: CDR1 MNHEY, CDR2 SMNVEV (reference sequence). CDR3 sequence (DNA): TGTGCCAGCAGTTCCATGCGGACAGGGGAAAGGTATGGCTACACCTTC. Translated: CASSSMRTGERYGYTF.

V and J are TRBV4-1 and TRBJ2-1; 10 bases match TRBD1. V was pared by 0 bases and J by 0 bases, with 5 bases of the junction left unmatched. From germline, CDR1 is MGHRA and CDR2 YSYEKL. The CDR3 length is 18 residues. CDR3 sequence (DNA): TGCGCCAGCAGCCAAGATAGGGGACAGGGGAGCTCCTACAATGAGCAGTTCTTC. Amino acid sequence: CASSQDRGQGSSYNEQFF.

This CDR3 reads CASSTRQADNEKLFF. As DNA, the CDR3 is TGTGCCAGCAGTACCCGACAGGCCGATAATGAAAAACTGTTTTTT. The chain couples TRBV27 to TRBJ1-4; possible D gene TRBD1, 6 bases. Germline values: CDR1 MNHEY, CDR2 SMNVEV (reference sequence). Trimming shortened V by 5 bases and J by 4 bases, and 14 bases separated the two germline ends. The CDR3 contains 15 residues.